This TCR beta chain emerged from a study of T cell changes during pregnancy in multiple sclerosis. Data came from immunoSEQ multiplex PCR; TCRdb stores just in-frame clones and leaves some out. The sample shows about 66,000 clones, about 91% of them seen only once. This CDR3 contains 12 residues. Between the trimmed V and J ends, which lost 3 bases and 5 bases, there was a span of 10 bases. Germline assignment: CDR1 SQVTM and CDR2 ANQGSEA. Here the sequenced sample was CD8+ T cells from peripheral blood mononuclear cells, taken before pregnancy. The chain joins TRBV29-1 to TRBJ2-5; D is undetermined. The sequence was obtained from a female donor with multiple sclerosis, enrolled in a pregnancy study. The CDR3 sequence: CSVDSIGETQYF. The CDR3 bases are TGCAGCGTTGACAGCATCGGGGAGACCCAGTACTTC. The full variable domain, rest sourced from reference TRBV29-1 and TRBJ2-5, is SAVISQKPSRDICQRGTSLTIQCQVDSQVTMMFWYRQQPGQSLTLIATANQGSEATYESGFVIDKFPISRPNLTFSTLTVSNMSPEDSSIYLCSVDSIGETQYFGPGTRLLVL.